Many counts were recorded for the clone carrying this TCR beta chain. Its antigen is undetermined. The V gene end was trimmed by 2 bases and the J gene end by 5 bases; junction bases not matched to a gene: 1. The CDR3 sequence is 14 residues long. Germline CDR1 and CDR2: SGHTA and FQGTGA. Ophthalmopathy patients had moderate-to-severe active disease, CAS ≥3, NOSPECS ≥4, and disease duration under 3 months. Investigators excluded patients with uncontrolled infection, other autoimmune disease, pregnancy or lactation. This sample was included in a study of T cells in Graves' hyperthyroidism and ophthalmopathy. As for the study in general: The blood sample was taken at first diagnosis, before treatment began.

Findings of the study overall: The blood repertoire included most of the expanded thyroid clonotypes above 0.001.

TCR beta CDR3 regions were amplified from RNA. The TCR CDR3 first-round RT-PCR relied on the HTBI primer set. TCRdb reanalysed the multiplex PCR reads using MiXCR and keeps one entry per CDR3 protein. In the table there are some 300,000 distinct CDR3 sequences, approximately 18% of which are singletons. The TCR sequence derives from a man aged 45 to 65 with Graves' ophthalmopathy. The V and J genes are TRBV7-3 and TRBJ2-1; 9 bases match TRBD2. Material for sequencing was blood. The CDR3 is CASSLSSGNNEQFF. The CDR3 DNA reads TGTGCCAGCAGCTTATCTAGCGGGAACAATGAGCAGTTCTTC.